The 6 T cell receptor beta chains below were found in one sample sequenced in a study of shared clonotypes between healthy human individuals. Repertoires were generated with immunoSEQ multiplex PCR, while TCRdb's copy carries only in-frame clones and drops some. The sample includes almost 750,000 clones, 55% to 80% of them seen just once. What was sequenced was memory CD4+ T cells sorted from blood. Indicated subset: CD45RA-negative fraction. The receptors were sampled from a woman between 25 and 40 years old in good health.

CDR3 sequence (DNA): TGTGCCAGCAGCGATTGGGAGACGGGCCCTGCTTTCTTT. It specifies CASSDWETGPAFF. V usage is TRBV5-5 and J usage is TRBJ1-1, with D unclear. CDR3 length equals 13 residues. The V gene's germline CDR1 is SGHKS and CDR2 YYEKEE (reference sequence). V lost 4 bases, J lost 11 bases, and 18 bases lay in between. The variable domain in full, completed from reference TRBV5-5 and TRBJ1-1, reads DAGVTQSPTHLIKTRGQQVTLRCSPISGHKSVSWYQQVLGQGPQFIFQYYEKEERGRGNFPDRFSARQFPNYSSELNVNALLLGDSALYLCASSDWETGPAFFGQGTRLTVV.

Notes on this clone: At the DNA level, this CDR3 is encoded by other sequences in the same sample as well. The chain joins TRBV28 to TRBJ1-3, with D perhaps TRBD1 (6 bases). Per the germline V gene, CDR1 is MDHEN and CDR2 is SYDVKM. CDR3 length: 16 residues. The V end lost 8 bases, the J end lost 4 bases, and 21 bases lay between the germline ends. The CDR3 loop is CASSLGGGAGGNTIYF. CDR3 DNA sequence: TGTGCCAGCTCCCTGGGGGGGGGCGCAGGGGGAAACACCATATATTTT.

The chain links TRBV11-2 to TRBJ1-5, with D unclear. Germline V gene sequence: CDR1 SGHAT, CDR2 FQNNGV. The CDR3 length is 14 residues. Trimming removed 2 bases at V and 0 bases at J, with 5 bases between. CDR3 sequence (DNA): TGTGCCAGCAGCTTATATGATAGCAATCAGCCCCAGCATTTT. Translation gives CASSLYDSNQPQHF.

This chain joins TRBV7-2 and TRBJ2-2; 10 bases fit TRBD2. There are 15 residues in the CDR3. Germline V gene data show CDR1 as SGHTA and CDR2 as FQGNSA. V lost 2 bases to trimming and J lost 7 bases; unmatched junction nucleotides: 4. In DNA form, the CDR3 reads TGTGCCAGCAGCTTAAGGACTAGCGGTAACGGGGAGCTGTTTTTT. This encodes CASSLRTSGNGELFF.

The chain recombines TRBV7-2 with TRBJ2-1, with 11 bases that match TRBD2. V trimming: 4 bases; J trimming: 4 bases; junction bases outside the gene matches: 6. The CDR3 has 16 amino acids. CDR1 is SGHTA, CDR2 FQGNSA, per germline. The CDR3 bases are TGTGCCAGCAGCTCCGGGAGACTAGCGGGGTACAATGAGCAGTTCTTC. It is translated as CASSSGRLAGYNEQFF.

The rearrangement links TRBV30 to TRBJ1-1; no clear D gene. The CDR3 sequence is 12 residues long. V gave up 6 bases and J gave up 5 bases, with 13 bases separating them. The germline V gene encodes CDR1 GTSNPN and CDR2 SVGIG (reference sequence). CDR3 loop: CACRGVGTEAFF. As DNA, the CDR3 is TGTGCCTGCCGCGGGGTAGGAACTGAAGCTTTCTTT.